This T cell receptor beta chain was observed in a study of lymphopenia after photon versus proton radiotherapy. The CDR3 runs 12 residues. Trimming cost V 6 bases and J 11 bases, with 14 bases left between them. CDR1 MRHNA and CDR2 SNTAGT come from the germline V gene. General study points: Photon-treated patients lost naive T cells and TCR diversity; proton-treated stayed stable. After the lymphocyte nadir, photon-treated repertoires showed oligoclonal expansion, especially of CD8+ Temra cells. Post-nadir TCR diversity decline inversely tracked overall survival among those who died. Survival link was tested only in deceased patients; proton benefit remains a possibility.

Generated by immunoSEQ multiplex PCR, the TCRdb table keeps only in-frame clones and is missing some. The sample includes about 45,000 clones, 85% to 90% of them seen just once. Concerning this clone itself: The target antigen is unknown.

This TCR came from a man aged 40-55 years with gastric cancer. This chain joins TRBV6-4 and TRBJ1-5, with D possibly TRBD1 on 5 matching bases. Material: peripheral blood, obtained from a patient treated with photon-based radiotherapy. The CDR3 here is CASSLQGHSQHF. CDR3 nucleotide sequence: TGTGCCAGCAGCTTGCAGGGTCATTCCCAGCATTTT.